Here is one TCR beta chain with its context. Alongside a J-beta primer mix, a sample-barcoded 5' primer served in a second PCR lasting about 7 to 12 cycles. Every individual sample yielded 2.5 million or more paired-end reads (each containing CDR3). From the 5' RACE reads, TCRdb called clonotypes with MiXCR, one entry per CDR3 protein. The sample holds about 1.4 million distinct CDR3 sequences, approximately 59% seen once. The V gene lost 4 bases and the J gene lost 3 bases, with 16 bases spanning the gap. The CDR3 is made up of 17 amino acids. Germline CDR1 is LGHDT and CDR2 is YNNKEL (reference sequence). The data derive from a study of blood T cells in healthy people across ages.

The chain uses TRBV3-1 and TRBJ2-6, with TRBD1 as a possible D gene (6 bases). The clonotype originates from a man between 18 and 29 years old in good health. Specimen: blood. CDR3 sequence (DNA): TGTGCCAGCAGCCCCAACAGGGCAGGTAATGGGGCCAACGTCCTGACTTTC. Amino acids: CASSPNRAGNGANVLTF.